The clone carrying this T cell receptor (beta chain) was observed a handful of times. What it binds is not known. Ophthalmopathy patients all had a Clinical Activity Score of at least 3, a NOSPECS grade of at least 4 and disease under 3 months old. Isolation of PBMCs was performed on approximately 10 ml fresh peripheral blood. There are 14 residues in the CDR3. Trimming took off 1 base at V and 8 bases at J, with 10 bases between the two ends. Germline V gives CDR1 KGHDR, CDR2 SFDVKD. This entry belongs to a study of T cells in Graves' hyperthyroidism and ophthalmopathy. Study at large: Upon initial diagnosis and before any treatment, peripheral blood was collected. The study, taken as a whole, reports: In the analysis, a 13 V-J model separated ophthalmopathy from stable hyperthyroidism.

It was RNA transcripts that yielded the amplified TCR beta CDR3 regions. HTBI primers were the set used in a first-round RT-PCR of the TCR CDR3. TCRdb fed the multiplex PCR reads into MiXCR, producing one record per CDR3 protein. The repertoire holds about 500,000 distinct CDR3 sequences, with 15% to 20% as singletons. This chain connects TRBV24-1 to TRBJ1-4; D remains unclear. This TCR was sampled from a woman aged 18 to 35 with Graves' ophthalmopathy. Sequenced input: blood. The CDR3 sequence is CATSDFGLGEKLFF. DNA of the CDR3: TGTGCCACCAGTGATTTCGGGCTCGGGGAAAAACTGTTTTTT.